This T cell receptor beta chain emerged from a study of PD-1 blockade in mismatch repair-deficient tumors. The protocol was immunoSEQ multiplex PCR, while the TCRdb copy is restricted to in-frame clones and leaves out a portion. Of roughly 130,000 clones detected, roughly 86% appear once; the ten largest clones hold about 10%. This clone turned up a few times. Trimming stripped 6 bases from V and 5 bases from J, with 10 bases between. The germline V gene encodes CDR1 MNHEY and CDR2 SVGAGI. CDR3 length: 12 residues. The sample in question was peripheral blood, obtained approximately 70 weeks after starting pembrolizumab. The chain uses TRBV6-5 and TRBJ1-1; D call uncertain. The TCR was taken from an adult with mismatch repair-deficient cancer. For the CDR3, the DNA is TGTGCCAGCAGCCTACCGGGAACTGAAGCTTTCTTT. It encodes CASSLPGTEAFF.